The 3 T cell receptor beta chains listed next were all sequenced from one sample in a study of cytotoxic CD8 clonotypes in ibrutinib-treated CLL. Generated by immunoSEQ multiplex PCR, the TCRdb table keeps only in-frame clones and is missing some. The repertoire holds tens of thousands of clones, about 86% seen once, with over 5% in the top ten. The sequencing used PBMCs, collected before ibrutinib treatment. Source of these receptors: a human donor with chronic lymphocytic leukemia.

The chain combines TRBV20-1 with TRBJ1-1; D call uncertain. Per germline, CDR1 DFQATT and CDR2 SNEGSKA (reference sequence). V was trimmed by 4 bases and J by 10 bases, leaving 13 bases between them. The CDR3 length is 11 residues. CDR3 loop: CSANSDIGAFF. The CDR3 DNA follows: TGCAGTGCTAATTCCGACATCGGAGCTTTCTTT.

The chain couples TRBV19 to TRBJ2-5, with 7 bases identical to TRBD1. The germline V gene has CDR1 LNHDA and CDR2 SQIVND (reference sequence). Trimming took 4 bases from V and 3 from J; bases not matched to a gene: 5. This CDR3 comprises 14 residues. DNA of the CDR3: TGTGCCAGTAGTACTATGACAGGGAAAGAGACCCAGTACTTC. Its protein is CASSTMTGKETQYF.

The V call is TRBV9, the J call TRBJ2-3, with 9 bases that match TRBD2. J lost 4 bases, V lost 4 bases, and 16 bases had no gene match. CDR1 is SGDLS, CDR2 YYNGEE, per germline. The CDR3 consists of 18 residues. CDR3 loop: CASSPLPLVAGESDTQYF. The DNA for the CDR3 is TGTGCCAGCAGCCCATTGCCCCTGGTAGCGGGAGAGTCAGATACGCAGTATTTT.